One and the same sample provided the 10 T cell receptor beta chains below, sequenced in a study of T cells in Graves' hyperthyroidism and ophthalmopathy. RNA transcripts provided the source from which TCR beta CDR3 regions were amplified. HTBI primers were employed in a first-round RT-PCR of the TCR CDR3. TCRdb reprocessed the multiplex PCR reads via MiXCR and lists one record per CDR3 protein. The sample lists approximately 270,000 distinct CDR3 sequences, less than 15% occurring once. Source material: blood. These receptors were collected from a woman in her forties with Graves' hyperthyroidism that later progressed to Graves' ophthalmopathy.

The chain carries TRBV20-1 and TRBJ1-1; no reliable D call. The CDR3 has 14 residues. The V end lost 0 bases, the J end lost 3 bases, and 11 bases lay between the germline ends. Germline CDR1 is DFQATT and CDR2 is SNEGSKA (reference sequence). The CDR3 protein is CSARDFIRHTEAFF. The CDR3 coding sequence is TGCAGTGCTAGAGATTTCATAAGGCACACTGAAGCTTTCTTT.

This clonotype appeared many times. The chain links TRBV5-1 to TRBJ2-1; the D gene is possibly TRBD2 (6 bases). Germline V gives CDR1 SGHRS, CDR2 YFSETQ. The CDR3 contains 16 residues. Trimming removed 4 bases at V and 4 bases at J, with 18 bases between. Here the CDR3 reads CASSRSGIAEYNEQFF. The CDR3 bases are TGCGCCAGCAGCCGGTCGGGGATAGCGGAATACAATGAGCAGTTCTTC.

This clonotype was seen ten or more times. The chain recombines TRBV12-3 or TRBV12-4 with TRBJ2-4; TRBD1 aligns across 8 bases. The CDR3 covers 13 residues. V shed 2 bases, J shed 9 bases, and the junction held 3 bases outside the gene matches. CDR3 sequence reads: CASSLMDRAIQYF. The DNA of the CDR3 is TGTGCCAGCAGTTTAATGGACAGGGCCATTCAGTACTTC.

This clonotype was picked up many times. The chain links TRBV3-1 to TRBJ2-3, with D hard to call. V was pared by 4 bases and J by 1 base, with 6 bases between. The CDR3 contains 13 residues. Germline V lookup: CDR1 LGHDT, CDR2 YNNKEL (reference sequence). The CDR3 DNA reads as TGTGCCAGCAGCCCCGCCGGCACAGATACGCAGTATTTT. Translated: CASSPAGTDTQYF.

In its sample, this clonotype was seen many times. The chain combines TRBV2 with TRBJ2-3; D gene ambiguous. Germline-derived CDR1 and CDR2 are SNHLY and FYNNEI. V was pared by 6 bases and J by 2 bases, with 12 bases between. There are 14 residues in the CDR3. CDR3 coding DNA: TGTGCCAGCAGCTGGGAATTTTACACAGATACGCAGTATTTT. Protein: CASSWEFYTDTQYF.

The chain links TRBV9 to TRBJ1-2, with D unclear. Germline CDR1 is SGDLS and CDR2 is YYNGEE. The length of the CDR3 is 15 residues. V gave up 0 bases and J gave up 8 bases, with 17 bases separating them. The CDR3 spells CASSVGSPRPGGYTF. The CDR3 bases are TGTGCCAGCAGCGTAGGTTCCCCTAGGCCCGGGGGCTACACCTTC.

This clonotype came up many times. The V call is TRBV28, the J call TRBJ2-1, with D perhaps matching TRBD1 (7 bases). The CDR3 length is 16 residues. With 5 bases removed from V and 5 bases from J, the gap between germline ends came to 19 bases. Germline CDR1 is MDHEN and CDR2 is SYDVKM. The CDR3 DNA reads TGTGCCAGCAGTCTAACAGGGGCATGGGGGGACAATGAGCAGTTCTTC. It codes for CASSLTGAWGDNEQFF. Drawing the rest from reference TRBV28 and TRBJ2-1, the complete variable domain is DVKVTQSSRYLVKRTGEKVFLECVQDMDHENMFWYRQDPGLGLRLIYFSYDVKMKEKGDIPEGYSVSREKKERFSLILESASTNQTSMYLCASSLTGAWGDNEQFFGPGTRLTVL.

This clonotype occurred a few times. The V and J genes are TRBV7-6 and TRBJ2-7, with D unclear. The CDR3 is 14 amino acids. The ends were cut back, 0 bases at V and 3 bases at J, with 9 bases in the middle. Germline assignment: CDR1 SGHVS and CDR2 FNYEAQ. The CDR3 region is CASSLALDLYEQYF. CDR3 nucleotide sequence: TGTGCCAGCAGCTTAGCGTTGGACCTCTACGAGCAGTACTTC. The variable domain in full, with the rest retrieved from reference TRBV7-6 and TRBJ2-7, is GAGVSQSPRYKVTKRGQDVALRCDPISGHVSLYWYRQALGQGPEFLTYFNYEAQQDKSGLPNDRFSAERPEGSISTLTIQRTEQRDSAMYRCASSLALDLYEQYFGPGTRLTVT.

This clonotype was detected many times. The chain joins TRBV6-2 or TRBV6-3 to TRBJ2-3, with a weak D call TRBD2 (6 bases). V shed 2 bases and J shed 8 bases, with 8 bases lying between them. The germline gives CDR1 MNHEY, CDR2 SVGEGT. The CDR3 totals 12 residues. CDR3: CASSYGGITQYF. The CDR3 region has the DNA TGTGCCAGCAGTTACGGGGGGATTACGCAGTATTTT.

This clonotype has a single count. This may be a read error, as it is one base from a much larger clone. The V call is TRBV10-2, the J call TRBJ2-7; D ambiguous. The CDR3 totals 15 residues. Germline loops: CDR1 WSHSY, CDR2 SAAADI. V shed 7 bases and J shed 8 bases, with 24 bases lying between them. In DNA, the CDR3 is TGCGCCAGCACCCACGGCTTAGGCGCCGGATACCAGCAGTACTTC. This translates into CASTHGLGAGYQQYF.